The 32 T cell receptor beta chains below were found in one sample sequenced in a study of blood T cell repertoires in COVID-19. Clones were read by immunoSEQ multiplex PCR, and TCRdb kept only the in-frame ones, dropping some. The data contain over 150,000 clones, 90% to 95% of them singletons. Sequencing used peripheral blood. These receptors originate from a man between 50 and 59 years old with acute or convalescent COVID-19.

This chain connects TRBV7-2 to TRBJ1-1; D is ambiguous. Germline CDR1 reads SGHTA; CDR2 reads FQGNSA. Trimming stripped 5 bases from V and 11 bases from J, with 18 bases between. CDR3 length: 13 residues. The CDR3, as DNA: TGTGCCAGCAGCCTGACACTAGAAAAACGGGCTTTCTTT. Its protein is CASSLTLEKRAFF.

The rearrangement links TRBV4-1 to TRBJ1-1, with 11 bases matching TRBD1. V shed 3 bases, J shed 5 bases, and the junction held 8 bases outside the gene matches. The CDR3 totals 16 residues. CDR1 is MGHRA and CDR2 is YSYEKL in the germline V gene. CDR3 protein: CASSQGQGGGKTEAFF. The DNA for the CDR3 is TGCGCCAGCAGCCAGGGACAGGGGGGCGGTAAAACTGAAGCTTTCTTT.

The V and J genes are TRBV27 and TRBJ2-1, with 7 bases fitting TRBD1. The V segment lost 7 bases and the J segment 8 bases; nucleotides outside the gene matches: 2. This CDR3 is 11 amino acids long. Germline CDR1 MNHEY, CDR2 SMNVEV (reference sequence). The CDR3 region has the DNA TGTGCCAGCACCCAGGGGGATGAGCAGTTCTTC. Amino acid sequence: CASTQGDEQFF.

The V gene is TRBV24-1, the J gene TRBJ2-3; the match to TRBD1 covers 10 bases. CDR1 and CDR2 from the germline V gene are KGHDR and SFDVKD. This CDR3 comprises 16 residues. Unmatched junction bases numbered 9, after V lost 4 bases and J lost 6 bases. CDR3 residues: CATSDRPGQGLDTQYF. DNA for the CDR3: TGTGCCACCAGTGACCGACCGGGACAGGGGCTTGATACGCAGTATTTT.

The V call is TRBV25-1, the J call TRBJ1-3; 7 positions match TRBD1. Germline CDR1 is MGHDK and CDR2 is SYGVNS. Germline trimming cut 3 bases from V and 4 bases from J; bases unmatched to any gene: 6. This CDR3 region has 15 residues. CDR3 sequence (DNA): TGTGCCAGCAGTGACCCTGGGACAGCCGGAAACACCATATATTTT. Translated, it gives CASSDPGTAGNTIYF.

The CDR3 here is CASSEDREPFIEKLFF. As DNA, the CDR3 is TGTGCCAGCAGTGAAGACAGGGAGCCCTTTATTGAAAAACTGTTTTTT. The chain has TRBV25-1 and TRBJ1-4, with 7 bases identical to TRBD1. With 2 bases clipped from V and 7 bases from J, the junction kept 10 bases outside the gene matches. The germline V gene has CDR1 MGHDK and CDR2 SYGVNS. The CDR3 spans 16 residues.

The chain couples TRBV7-9 to TRBJ2-2; 7 bases map to TRBD1. This CDR3 comprises 15 residues. CDR1 and CDR2 (germline): SEHNR, FQNEAQ (reference sequence). Unmatched junction bases numbered 9, after V lost 5 bases and J lost 6 bases. In nucleotides, the CDR3 is TGTGCCAGCAGCAAACGGGACAGTCGGGCCGGGGAGCTGTTTTTT. Residues: CASSKRDSRAGELFF.

The chain employs TRBV28 and TRBJ1-5, with D uncertain. Trimming stripped 4 bases from V and 2 bases from J, with 15 bases between. The germline gives CDR1 MDHEN, CDR2 SYDVKM. This CDR3 comprises 16 residues. The CDR3 sequence is CASSSYDPRRNQPQHF. In DNA, the CDR3 is TGTGCCAGCAGTTCTTACGATCCTAGGCGCAATCAGCCCCAGCATTTT.

This clone was counted a single time. The chain is built from TRBV19 and TRBJ1-1; 7 nucleotides agree with TRBD1. Unmatched junction bases numbered 5, after V lost 1 base and J lost 0 bases. This CDR3 region has 16 residues. The germline CDR1 and CDR2 sequences are LNHDA and SQIVND (reference sequence). The CDR3: CASSIGQGDVNTEAFF. In nucleotides, the CDR3 is TGTGCCAGTAGTATAGGGCAGGGGGATGTGAACACTGAAGCTTTCTTT.

The chain recombines TRBV4-3 with TRBJ1-5; D possibly corresponds to TRBD1 (5 bases). The CDR3 totals 14 residues. With 0 bases removed from V and 7 bases from J, the gap between germline ends came to 10 bases. Germline V gene data show CDR1 as LGHNA and CDR2 as YSLEER. The CDR3 coding sequence is TGCGCCAGCAGCCAAGATGGGGGGGGGCAGCCCCAGCATTTT. This gives the protein CASSQDGGGQPQHF.

The chain links TRBV4-2 to TRBJ2-2; D remains ambiguous. The germline V and J ends were trimmed by 1 base and 7 bases, with 13 bases remaining between them. Germline values: CDR1 LGHNA, CDR2 YNFKEQ. The CDR3 has 15 amino acids. DNA for the CDR3: TGTGCCAGCAGCCAAGGAAAGATTACTATCGGGGAGCTGTTTTTT. It codes for CASSQGKITIGELFF.

This chain's CDR3 is CASSQGSGNQPQHF. DNA of the CDR3: TGTGCCAGCAGCCAGGGATCCGGCAATCAGCCCCAGCATTTT. V usage is TRBV7-9 and J usage is TRBJ1-5; D might be TRBD1 (5 bases). The CDR3 has 14 amino acids. Trimming left V 5 bases short and J 2 bases short, with 10 bases between. From germline, CDR1 is SEHNR and CDR2 FQNEAQ (reference sequence).

The chain employs TRBV6-4 and TRBJ2-2; D unclear. Trimming pared 2 bases from V and 0 bases from J, leaving 7 bases between. The CDR3 has 15 residues. From germline, CDR1 is MRHNA and CDR2 SNTAGT. In DNA, the CDR3 is TGTGCCAGCAGTGACGAGTTGTCGAACACCGGGGAGCTGTTTTTT. It specifies CASSDELSNTGELFF.

The rearrangement links TRBV27 to TRBJ2-1; D is possibly TRBD2 (6 bases). V lost 7 bases and J 0 bases, leaving 10 bases between the germline ends. CDR1 is MNHEY, CDR2 SMNVEV, per germline (reference sequence). CDR3 length: 14 residues. CDR3 sequence: CASTGGSSYNEQFF. For the CDR3, the DNA is TGTGCCAGCACTGGGGGGAGCTCCTACAATGAGCAGTTCTTC.

V and J are TRBV19 and TRBJ1-2; D is ambiguous. Trimming left V 2 bases short and J 4 bases short, with 8 bases between. The germline V gene encodes CDR1 LNHDA and CDR2 SQIVND (reference sequence). The CDR3 contains 13 residues. The CDR3 sequence: CASSIPGAYGYTF. The CDR3 DNA reads TGTGCCAGTAGTATACCGGGAGCCTATGGCTACACCTTC.

The count of this clone is one. The chain joins TRBV28 to TRBJ2-1; D not certain. CDR3 length equals 15 residues. V was shortened by 7 bases and J by 3 bases, with 16 bases between the two germline ends. Germline CDR1 MDHEN, CDR2 SYDVKM. This CDR3 is CASIQGSYYYNEQFF. CDR3 nucleotides: TGTGCCAGCATTCAAGGTAGTTACTACTACAATGAGCAGTTCTTC.

This rearrangement joins TRBV10-3 to TRBJ1-5, with D perhaps TRBD1 (6 bases). From germline, CDR1 is ENHRY and CDR2 SYGVKD. Trimming removed 3 bases at V and 0 bases at J, with 9 bases between. The CDR3 is 15 residues long. The CDR3 bases are TGTGCCATCAGTGACCAGGGGACTAGCAATCAGCCCCAGCATTTT. It is translated as CAISDQGTSNQPQHF.

This clone was picked up one time. The V gene is TRBV2, the J gene TRBJ1-5; D gene uncertain. The germline V and J ends were trimmed by 7 bases and 4 bases, with 14 bases remaining between them. Germline V gene data show CDR1 as SNHLY and CDR2 as FYNNEI. The CDR3 is 14 amino acids. CDR3 loop: CASTPWRVNQPQHF. CDR3 nucleotides: TGTGCCAGCACGCCCTGGAGGGTGAATCAGCCCCAGCATTTT.

J is TRBJ2-2 and V is TRBV29-1, with 12 bases fitting TRBD2. Trimming removed 6 bases from V and 4 bases from J; junction bases left unmatched: 3. CDR3 length equals 14 residues. Germline CDR1 and CDR2: SQVTM and ANQGSEA. The CDR3 sequence: CSVGLAGGTGELFF. DNA of the CDR3: TGCAGCGTGGGACTAGCGGGTGGCACCGGGGAGCTGTTTTTT.

The chain carries TRBV29-1 and TRBJ2-7; the D gene is possibly TRBD1 (5 bases). The length of the CDR3 is 14 residues. Germline CDR1 and CDR2: SQVTM and ANQGSEA. The V end lost 6 bases, the J end lost 0 bases, and 15 bases lay between the germline ends. The CDR3: CSVARQWGSYEQYF. The CDR3 DNA reads as TGCAGCGTAGCTCGACAGTGGGGCTCCTACGAGCAGTACTTC.

The CDR3 DNA follows: TGTGCCAGCAGCCGTCCCGGGACAGGGTCGACTGAAGCTTTCTTT. It translates to CASSRPGTGSTEAFF. The rearrangement links TRBV11-2 to TRBJ1-1, with 9 bases matching TRBD1. The CDR3 runs 15 residues. Trimming took 5 bases from V and 5 from J; bases not matched to a gene: 9. Germline V CDR1 and CDR2: SGHAT, FQNNGV.

The chain is built from TRBV7-9 and TRBJ1-4; D unclear. Between the trimmed V and J ends, which lost 4 bases and 7 bases, there was a span of 10 bases. The germline gives CDR1 SEHNR, CDR2 FQNEAQ (reference sequence). There are 13 residues in the CDR3. The DNA for the CDR3 is TGTGCCAGCAGCTCACAGATAGGTGAAAAACTGTTTTTT. Translated: CASSSQIGEKLFF.

The DNA for the CDR3 is TGTGCCAGCAGCCCGATCGGGTCCGGAGAGACCCAGTACTTC. Amino acid sequence: CASSPIGSGETQYF. This chain links TRBV9 with TRBJ2-5, with unresolved D. Germline CDR1 and CDR2: SGDLS and YYNGEE. CDR3 length: 14 amino acids. Trimming shortened V by 4 bases and J by 4 bases, and 14 bases separated the two germline ends.

This chain uses TRBV5-4 with TRBJ2-5, with D possibly being TRBD1 (6 bases). Trimming shortened V by 0 bases and J by 0 bases, and 12 bases separated the two germline ends. The CDR3 is 16 amino acids. Germline CDR1 SGHNT, CDR2 YYREEE (reference sequence). CDR3 sequence (DNA): TGTGCCAGCAGCTTGGGGGTACAGGGAAACCAAGAGACCCAGTACTTC. Residues: CASSLGVQGNQETQYF.

V gene TRBV7-2 combines with J gene TRBJ2-7; 8 nucleotides match TRBD2. V gave up 5 bases and J gave up 4 bases; unmatched junction bases: 7. Germline V gives CDR1 SGHTA, CDR2 FQGNSA. The CDR3 is 14 amino acids. CDR3 amino acids: CASSPASGSYEQYF. In nucleotides, the CDR3 is TGTGCCAGCAGCCCGGCAAGCGGGAGTTACGAGCAGTACTTC.

This clone was found once. The J gene is TRBJ2-7, the V gene TRBV9; the D gene is possibly TRBD2 (6 bases). The V and J ends lost 4 bases and 3 bases respectively, with 17 bases between them. Germline-derived CDR1 and CDR2 are SGDLS and YYNGEE. The CDR3 covers 15 residues. In nucleotides, the CDR3 is TGTGCCAGCAGCCCATTAGGGACTGAGCACTACGAGCAGTACTTC. This gives the protein CASSPLGTEHYEQYF.

The gene calls are TRBV7-9 and TRBJ2-3, with 7 bases that match TRBD1. CDR3 length: 14 residues. V trimming: 5 bases; J trimming: 3 bases; junction bases outside the gene matches: 5. The germline V gene has CDR1 SEHNR and CDR2 FQNEAQ (reference sequence). CDR3 sequence: CASSSGQVTDTQYF. The DNA for the CDR3 is TGTGCCAGCAGCAGCGGACAGGTGACAGATACGCAGTATTTT.

The V and J genes are TRBV28 and TRBJ1-5; D is undetermined. Trimming pared 11 bases from V and 3 bases from J, leaving 14 bases between. This CDR3 contains 13 residues. CDR1 MDHEN and CDR2 SYDVKM come from the germline V gene. This CDR3 reads CASKTGINQPQHF. CDR3 DNA: TGTGCCTCAAAGACGGGGATCAATCAGCCCCAGCATTTT. The full variable domain, with the rest looked up from reference TRBV28 and TRBJ1-5, is DVKVTQSSRYLVKRTGEKVFLECVQDMDHENMFWYRQDPGLGLRLIYFSYDVKMKEKGDIPEGYSVSREKKERFSLILESASTNQTSMYLCASKTGINQPQHFGDGTRLSIL.

The chain carries TRBV19 and TRBJ1-1, with TRBD1 as a possible D gene (6 bases). The V gene's germline CDR1 is LNHDA and CDR2 SQIVND (reference sequence). Trimming took 6 bases from V and 1 from J, leaving 9 bases between them. The length of the CDR3 is 13 residues. DNA for the CDR3: TGTGCCAGTAGGCAGACAGGGAACACTGAAGCTTTCTTT. Translating gives CASRQTGNTEAFF.

The rearrangement links TRBV6-2 or TRBV6-3 to TRBJ2-5; TRBD2 agrees at 14 bases. Germline CDR1 MNHEY, CDR2 SVGEGT. V lost 2 bases to trimming and J lost 5 bases; unmatched junction nucleotides: 7. The CDR3 has 17 residues. Written as DNA, the CDR3 is TGTGCCAGCAGTTACGCGACTAGCGGGAGGGCCGCGGAGACCCAGTACTTC. Translation gives CASSYATSGRAAETQYF.

This sequence joins TRBV27 and TRBJ2-6; 7 nucleotides agree with TRBD2. The germline gives CDR1 MNHEY, CDR2 SMNVEV (reference sequence). This CDR3 region has 17 residues. Trimming at V came to 3 bases and at J to 1 base, leaving 6 bases not matched to a gene. This CDR3 is CASSFLAAGSGANVLTF. CDR3 sequence (DNA): TGTGCCAGCAGTTTTCTAGCGGCGGGATCTGGGGCCAACGTCCTGACTTTC. The entire variable domain, with the rest obtained from reference TRBV27 and TRBJ2-6, is as follows: EAQVTQNPRYLITVTGKKLTVTCSQNMNHEYMSWYRQDPGLGLRQIYYSMNVEVTDKGDVPEGYKVSRKEKRNFPLILESPSPNQTSLYFCASSFLAAGSGANVLTFGAGSRLTVL.

The chain uses TRBV28 and TRBJ1-2, with D tentatively TRBD1 (5 bases). Trimming took off 1 base at V and 4 bases at J, with 16 bases between the two ends. Germline CDR1 is MDHEN and CDR2 is SYDVKM. The CDR3 totals 16 residues. Here the CDR3 DNA reads TGTGCCAGCAGTTTATTAGGGGTACTGGGGGGCTATGGCTACACCTTC. Protein product: CASSLLGVLGGYGYTF.